Shown below are 24 T cell receptor beta chains from a single sample sequenced in a study of regulatory T cells in long-lasting Graves disease. The time point denotes: persistent/refractory GD, antithyroid drugs over 5 years with positive TRAb. RNA extracted from PBMCs served as the sequencing template. Assembly of TCR beta libraries relied on iRepertoire HTBI primers together with Arm-PCR of CDR3 regions. TCRdb fed the multiplex PCR reads into MiXCR, producing one record per CDR3 protein. The sample contains around 460,000 distinct CDR3 sequences, about 20% of which appear only once. The sequencing here drew on peripheral blood mononuclear cells (PBMCs), taken when the disease was refractory, from a patient treated with antithyroid drugs. These receptors were taken from a female donor with Graves disease.

This clonotype was seen at least ten times. The rearrangement uses TRBV6-5 and TRBJ1-1; D ambiguous. Germline values: CDR1 MNHEY, CDR2 SVGAGI. The CDR3 covers 14 residues. Trimming cost V 0 bases and J 8 bases, with 13 bases left between them. CDR3 loop: CASSYSNGRTEAFF. For the CDR3, the DNA is TGTGCCAGCAGTTACTCAAATGGACGGACCGAAGCTTTCTTT.

The CDR3 reads CAWSVLGVSRNYGYTF. CDR3 sequence (DNA): TGTGCCTGGAGTGTACTAGGCGTCAGTCGCAACTATGGCTACACCTTC. The chain employs TRBV30 and TRBJ1-2, with D unclear. The germline V gene encodes CDR1 GTSNPN and CDR2 SVGIG (reference sequence). V was shortened by 0 bases and J by 2 bases, with 16 bases between the two germline ends. The CDR3 consists of 16 residues.

Many counts were recorded for this clonotype. The chain uses TRBV28 and TRBJ2-7; D remains ambiguous. The V end lost 4 bases, the J end lost 2 bases, and 12 bases lay between the germline ends. Germline lookup yields CDR1 MDHEN and CDR2 SYDVKM. This CDR3 contains 14 residues. The CDR3 loop reads CASSSPRTTYEQYF. In DNA, the CDR3 is TGTGCCAGCAGTTCCCCCAGGACCACCTACGAGCAGTACTTC.

In its sample, this clonotype was seen a few times. The CDR3, as DNA: TGCAGCGGTACAAAAACGAACACCGGGGAGCTGTTTTTT. Amino acids: CSGTKTNTGELFF. The gene calls are TRBV29-1 and TRBJ2-2, with no clear D. The V end lost 7 bases, the J end lost 0 bases, and 9 bases lay between the germline ends. The CDR3 length is 13 residues. CDR1 is SQVTM, CDR2 ANQGSEA, per germline.

This clonotype turned up a few times. The chain carries TRBV29-1 and TRBJ1-1; no reliable D call. The CDR3 is made up of 16 amino acids. Germline V gene data show CDR1 as SQVTM and CDR2 as ANQGSEA. Deletions cut 4 bases from V and 1 base from J, with 19 bases between. CDR3 sequence: CSVVVAPRGWNTEAFF. CDR3 DNA: TGCAGCGTTGTAGTGGCTCCTCGAGGGTGGAACACTGAAGCTTTCTTT.

The table lists this clonotype with many counts. The chain carries TRBV28 and TRBJ2-2; TRBD1 matches 9 bases. The junction had 6 bases not matched to a gene; V was cut back by 2 bases and J by 5 bases. The CDR3 runs to 16 residues. From germline, CDR1 is MDHEN and CDR2 SYDVKM. CDR3 region: CASSLPGTGRTGELFF. Here the CDR3 DNA reads TGTGCCAGCAGTTTACCCGGGACAGGGAGGACCGGGGAGCTGTTTTTT.

For this clonotype: This may be a read error: a much more frequent sequence differs by one nucleotide. The chain is built from TRBV6-5 and TRBJ1-4; TRBD1 aligns across 7 bases. Germline V gene data show CDR1 as MNHEY and CDR2 as SVGAGI. CDR3 size: 17 residues. The V and J ends lost 2 bases and 8 bases, in that order; junction bases with no gene match: 14. The CDR3 nucleotides are TGTGCCAGCAGTTACGGCTCCGAGACAGGGTTCAGGGAAAAACTGTTTTTT. It is translated as CASSYGSETGFREKLFF.

This clonotype showed up many times. V usage is TRBV6-6 and J usage is TRBJ1-1; D uncertain. The CDR3 has 14 amino acids. Trimming cost V 0 bases and J 1 base, with 6 bases left between them. Germline CDR1 and CDR2: MNHNY and SVGAGI (reference sequence). CDR3 sequence reads: CASSYSPGNTEAFF. In DNA, the CDR3 is TGTGCCAGCAGTTACTCGCCAGGGAACACTGAAGCTTTCTTT.

This clonotype was seen repeatedly, ten times or more. The gene calls are TRBV28 and TRBJ1-5; weak D call: TRBD1 (6 bases). Trimming took 5 bases from V and 3 from J, leaving 17 bases between them. CDR3 size: 16 residues. Per the germline V gene, CDR1 is MDHEN and CDR2 is SYDVKM. The CDR3 loop is CASSTPFRGNNQPQHF. The CDR3 coding sequence is TGTGCCAGCAGTACGCCTTTCAGGGGTAACAATCAGCCCCAGCATTTT. Full variable domain (outside the CDR3, taken from reference TRBV28 and TRBJ1-5): DVKVTQSSRYLVKRTGEKVFLECVQDMDHENMFWYRQDPGLGLRLIYFSYDVKMKEKGDIPEGYSVSREKKERFSLILESASTNQTSMYLCASSTPFRGNNQPQHFGDGTRLSIL.

This clonotype has a count of ten or more. The genes are TRBV5-1 and TRBJ1-6; D unresolved. The germline CDR1 and CDR2 sequences are SGHRS and YFSETQ. V gave up 0 bases and J gave up 7 bases, with 8 bases separating them. The length of the CDR3 is 14 residues. CDR3 region: CASSLEAGNSPLHF. As DNA, the CDR3 is TGCGCCAGCAGCTTGGAGGCAGGCAATTCACCCCTCCACTTT.

This clonotype came up a few times. The chain uses TRBV25-1 and TRBJ2-3, with TRBD2 identical over 8 bases. V was pared by 4 bases and J by 3 bases, with 9 bases of the junction left unmatched. This CDR3 is 16 amino acids long. Germline CDR1 reads MGHDK; CDR2 reads SYGVNS. In DNA form, the CDR3 reads TGTGCCAGCAGTGCTTCCCTCCGGGGGGGTACAGATACGCAGTATTTT. Protein product: CASSASLRGGTDTQYF.

This clonotype appeared many times. V usage is TRBV12-3 or TRBV12-4 and J usage is TRBJ2-7, with 10 bases lining up with TRBD1. The V and J ends lost 6 bases and 0 bases, in that order; junction bases with no gene match: 8. This CDR3 is built from 16 residues. The CDR3 reads CASSEYGTGASYEQYF. The CDR3 DNA follows: TGTGCCAGCAGCGAATACGGGACAGGGGCCTCCTACGAGCAGTACTTC.

The V call is TRBV6-5, the J call TRBJ1-2; D remains ambiguous. From germline, CDR1 is MNHEY and CDR2 SVGAGI. The CDR3 has 11 amino acids. Trimming took off 4 bases at V and 7 bases at J, with 7 bases between the two ends. The CDR3 DNA follows: TGTGCCAGCAGTTTAAATGGTGGCTACACCTTC. Its translation is CASSLNGGYTF.

This clonotype was recorded a few times. The chain links TRBV25-1 to TRBJ1-4; 12 bases are a match to TRBD1. V shed 8 bases, J shed 6 bases, and the junction held 13 bases outside the gene matches. Germline values: CDR1 MGHDK, CDR2 SYGVNS. The CDR3 runs 17 residues. CDR3: CASGGQGALLRDEKLFF. The CDR3 nucleotides read TGTGCCAGCGGGGGACAGGGGGCCCTCCTAAGGGATGAAAAACTGTTTTTT.

This clonotype was recorded at least ten times. The rearrangement links TRBV6-1 to TRBJ1-2, with no clear D. Trimming took 6 bases from V and 8 from J, leaving 7 bases between them. Germline V gene data show CDR1 as MNHNS and CDR2 as SASEGT. This CDR3 has 10 residues. For the CDR3, the DNA is TGTGCCAGCAGGGAGGACGGCTACACCTTC. Its translation is CASREDGYTF.

This clonotype was detected many times. The chain links TRBV2 to TRBJ1-1; D unresolved. V lost 4 bases to trimming and J lost 1 base, with 7 bases between them. CDR1 SNHLY and CDR2 FYNNEI come from the germline V gene. The CDR3 has 13 amino acids. The CDR3 DNA sequence: TGTGCCAGCAGTGTTCAGGAGAACACTGAAGCTTTCTTT. It is translated as CASSVQENTEAFF.

The CDR3 DNA reads as TGTGCCAGCAGCCCGATGGCGGGAGGGCCAGGGAATGAGCAGTTCTTC. Translation: CASSPMAGGPGNEQFF. The chain joins TRBV9 to TRBJ2-1; 9 bases line up with TRBD2. With 4 bases clipped from V and 7 bases from J, the junction kept 12 bases outside the gene matches. CDR1 is SGDLS and CDR2 is YYNGEE in the germline V gene. The CDR3 has 16 residues.

At least ten counts were recorded for this clonotype. The chain carries TRBV28 and TRBJ2-2, with TRBD1 identical over 7 bases. The CDR3 length is 17 residues. Unmatched junction bases numbered 11, after V lost 5 bases and J lost 2 bases. CDR1 and CDR2 from the germline V gene are MDHEN and SYDVKM. The DNA for the CDR3 is TGTGCCAGCAGTCCCTGGGGCGGACAGGACAACACCGGGGAGCTGTTTTTT. Translating gives CASSPWGGQDNTGELFF.

The chain uses TRBV7-9 and TRBJ2-1, with D unclear. This CDR3 has 19 amino acids. Trimming left V 3 bases short and J 1 base short, with 22 bases between. CDR1 is SEHNR and CDR2 is FQNEAQ in the germline V gene (reference sequence). CDR3 sequence reads: CASSFLLAPNLRSYNEQFF. In DNA form, the CDR3 reads TGTGCCAGCAGCTTTTTACTGGCTCCCAACCTAAGATCCTACAATGAGCAGTTCTTC. The full variable domain, rest sourced from reference TRBV7-9 and TRBJ2-1, is DTGVSQNPRHKITKRGQNVTFRCDPISEHNRLYWYRQTLGQGPEFLTYFQNEAQLEKSRLLSDRFSAERPKGSFSTLEIQRTEQGDSAMYLCASSFLLAPNLRSYNEQFFGPGTRLTVL.

This clonotype was counted ten times or more. The rearrangement uses TRBV11-2 and TRBJ1-4, with 7 bases matching TRBD1. The CDR3 runs to 14 residues. Germline V gene data show CDR1 as SGHAT and CDR2 as FQNNGV. Germline trimming cut 5 bases from V and 8 bases from J; bases unmatched to any gene: 8. The CDR3 coding sequence is TGTGCCAGCAGCCGGGACAGAGGAGGGGAAAAACTGTTTTTT. Residues: CASSRDRGGEKLFF.

This clonotype was seen repeatedly, ten times or more. This chain links TRBV6-1 with TRBJ2-1; TRBD2 aligns across 11 bases. Germline V gene data show CDR1 as MNHNS and CDR2 as SASEGT. V was pared by 6 bases and J by 6 bases, with 4 bases of the junction left unmatched. The CDR3 has 14 amino acids. The CDR3 DNA follows: TGTGCCAGCAGAACTAGCGGGAGTCGCAATGAGCAGTTCTTC. This sequence encodes CASRTSGSRNEQFF.

This clonotype was seen at least ten times. The V and J genes are TRBV28 and TRBJ1-6; tentatively, D is TRBD1 (6 bases). The CDR3 has 19 amino acids. Germline V gene data show CDR1 as MDHEN and CDR2 as SYDVKM. The V end lost 2 bases, the J end lost 0 bases, and 17 bases lay between the germline ends. CDR3 bases: TGTGCCAGCAGTTTAGGGGGGGGGCGACCAGCCTCCTATAATTCACCCCTCCACTTT. Residues: CASSLGGGRPASYNSPLHF.

This clonotype was found many times. V and J are TRBV12-3 or TRBV12-4 and TRBJ2-7; unclear D gene. V was shortened by 2 bases and J by 6 bases, with 5 bases between the two germline ends. This CDR3 comprises 11 residues. CDR3 sequence reads: CASSLQFEQYF. The CDR3 DNA reads TGTGCCAGCAGTTTACAGTTCGAGCAGTACTTC.

This clonotype came up a few times. For the CDR3, the DNA is TGTGCCAGCAGTTACGGTAAAGGCGAGCAGTACTTC. Residues: CASSYGKGEQYF. The genes are TRBV6-5 and TRBJ2-7; no definite D call. V was pared by 2 bases and J by 6 bases, with 8 bases between. Germline V gene data show CDR1 as MNHEY and CDR2 as SVGAGI. The CDR3 has 12 residues.